This TCR beta chain was observed in a study of blood T cell repertoires in COVID-19. Study information: Acute-phase and convalescent COVID-19 samples originated in the United States, Italy and Spain.

The protocol was immunoSEQ multiplex PCR, while the TCRdb copy is restricted to in-frame clones and leaves out a portion. This repertoire shows approximately 400,000 clones, roughly 86% found once; its top ten account for more than 1%. The ends were cut back, 5 bases at V and 8 bases at J, with 27 bases in the middle. The germline V gene encodes CDR1 MRHNA and CDR2 SNTAGT. CDR3 length: 17 amino acids. The receptor comes from a human donor with acute or convalescent COVID-19. The donor label of this sample is uncertain. The J gene is TRBJ1-2, the V gene TRBV6-4; D remains unclear. Sequencing was carried out using peripheral blood. The CDR3 DNA reads as TGTGCCAGCAGTCCTTCTGAGGGCCACAGCCCAGTCTGGGGCTACACCTTC. Residues: CASSPSEGHSPVWGYTF.